Listed below are T cell receptor beta chains from one sample, sequenced in a study of blood T cell repertoires in COVID-19. The assay was immunoSEQ multiplex PCR, and TCRdb's table has in-frame clones only and misses some. The top ten clones hold around 13% of a sample with under 250,000 clones, about 79% of them seen once. Material: peripheral blood. These receptors originate from a human donor in a cohort sampled during active COVID-19. Both conserved end residues are part of each CDR3.

j_call | v_call | cdr3_aa
TRBJ2-4 | TRBV7-2 | CASSLDGRLSKNIQYF
TRBJ2-1 | TRBV2 | CASNPGQGRTSVGQFF
TRBJ1-2 | TRBV7-9 | CASSQASGPYGYTF
TRBJ1-1 | TRBV10-1 | CASSESRGTGPNTEAFF
TRBJ2-1 | TRBV19 | CATIRGRSYNEQFF
TRBJ2-1 | TRBV5-1 | CASSLFPGDYNEQFF
TRBJ2-3 | TRBV5-1 | CASSSSGRPSTDTQYF
TRBJ2-7 | TRBV5-1 | CASSLVPAGGYEQYF
TRBJ2-1 | TRBV7-9 | CASSSDSYNEQFF
TRBJ2-3 | TRBV18 | CASSPQGLVTDTQYF
TRBJ1-5 | TRBV28 | CASSPGDRRNQPQHF
TRBJ2-2 | TRBV19 | CASSIQSGLFSGELFF
TRBJ2-1 | TRBV10-1 | CASSDGGRNEQFF
TRBJ2-2 | TRBV5-1 | CASSLAFTRTGRNTGELFF
TRBJ2-2 | TRBV11-2 | CASSLGQGPTGELFF
TRBJ2-7 | TRBV5-1 | CASSLAKTGTESSYEQYF
TRBJ2-7 | TRBV2 | CASSEDRWGYEQYF
TRBJ2-2 | TRBV2 | CASSVIGEVSGELFF
TRBJ2-1 | TRBV30 | CALDGGHEQFF
TRBJ2-2 | TRBV4-1 | CASSHSKAPPTGVGTGELFF
TRBJ2-4 | TRBV7-8 | CASSLLRGLAKNIQYF
TRBJ2-2 | TRBV5-1 | CASSLAVGGTGELFF
TRBJ2-7 | TRBV7-8 | CASSLSAYEQYF
TRBJ2-2 | TRBV11-3 | CASSLAGWELFF
TRBJ2-2 | TRBV2 | CASNPRGQGPTGELFF
TRBJ2-7 | TRBV28 | CASSLGPITSSYEQYF
TRBJ1-1 | TRBV18 | CASSPGQGSTEAFF